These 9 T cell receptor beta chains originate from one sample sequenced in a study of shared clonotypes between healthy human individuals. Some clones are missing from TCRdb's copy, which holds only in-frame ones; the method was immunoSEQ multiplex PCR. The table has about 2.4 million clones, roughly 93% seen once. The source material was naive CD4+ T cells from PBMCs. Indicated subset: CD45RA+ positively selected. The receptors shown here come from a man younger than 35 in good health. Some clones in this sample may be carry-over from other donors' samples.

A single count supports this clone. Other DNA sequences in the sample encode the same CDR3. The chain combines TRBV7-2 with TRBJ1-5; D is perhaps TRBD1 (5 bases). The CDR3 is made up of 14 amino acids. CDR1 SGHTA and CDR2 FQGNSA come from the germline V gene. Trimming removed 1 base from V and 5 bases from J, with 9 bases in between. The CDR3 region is CASSLDRGDQPQHF. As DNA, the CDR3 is TGTGCCAGCAGCTTAGATAGGGGCGATCAGCCCCAGCATTTT.

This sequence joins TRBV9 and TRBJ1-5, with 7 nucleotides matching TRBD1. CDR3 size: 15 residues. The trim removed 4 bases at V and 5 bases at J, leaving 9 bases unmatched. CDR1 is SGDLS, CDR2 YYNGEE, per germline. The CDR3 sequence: CASSFTGQIDQPQHF. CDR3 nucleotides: TGTGCCAGCAGCTTCACGGGACAGATCGATCAGCCCCAGCATTTT.

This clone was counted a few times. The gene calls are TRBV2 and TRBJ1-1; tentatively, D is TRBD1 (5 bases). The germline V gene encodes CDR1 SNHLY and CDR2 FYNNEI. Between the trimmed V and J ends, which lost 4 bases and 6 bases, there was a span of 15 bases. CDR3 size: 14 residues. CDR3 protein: CASSVPGFVAEAFF. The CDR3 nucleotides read TGTGCCAGCAGTGTACCAGGGTTCGTAGCTGAAGCTTTCTTT.

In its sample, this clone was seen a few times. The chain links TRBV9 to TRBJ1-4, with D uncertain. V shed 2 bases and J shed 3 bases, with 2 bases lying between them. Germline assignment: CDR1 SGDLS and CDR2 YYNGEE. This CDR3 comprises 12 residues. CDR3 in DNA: TGTGCCAGCAGCGTGCCTAATGAAAAACTGTTTTTT. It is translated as CASSVPNEKLFF.

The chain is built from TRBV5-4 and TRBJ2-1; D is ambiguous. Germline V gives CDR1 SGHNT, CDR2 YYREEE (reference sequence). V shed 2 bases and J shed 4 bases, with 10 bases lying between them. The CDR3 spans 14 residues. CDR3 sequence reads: CASSLTGSYNEQFF. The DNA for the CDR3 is TGTGCCAGCAGCTTAACGGGCTCTTACAATGAGCAGTTCTTC.

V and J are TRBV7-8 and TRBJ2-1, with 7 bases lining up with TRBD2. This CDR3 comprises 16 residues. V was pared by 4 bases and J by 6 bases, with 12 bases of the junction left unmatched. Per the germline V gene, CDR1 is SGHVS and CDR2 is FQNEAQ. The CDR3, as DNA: TGTGCCAGCAGCTCCGAGGGAGGAGCGGGGCTCAATGAGCAGTTCTTC. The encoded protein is CASSSEGGAGLNEQFF.

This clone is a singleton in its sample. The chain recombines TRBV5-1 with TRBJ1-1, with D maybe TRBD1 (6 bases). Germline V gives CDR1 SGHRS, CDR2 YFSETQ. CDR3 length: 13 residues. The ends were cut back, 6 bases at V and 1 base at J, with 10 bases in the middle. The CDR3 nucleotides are TGCGCCAGCACAGGACAGCAGAACACTGAAGCTTTCTTT. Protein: CASTGQQNTEAFF.

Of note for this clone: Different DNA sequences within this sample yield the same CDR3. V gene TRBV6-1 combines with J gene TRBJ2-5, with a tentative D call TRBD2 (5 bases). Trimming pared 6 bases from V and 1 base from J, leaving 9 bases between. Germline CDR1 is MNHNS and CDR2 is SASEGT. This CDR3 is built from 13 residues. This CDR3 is CASRRRAQETQYF. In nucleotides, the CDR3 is TGTGCCAGCAGGAGGCGGGCCCAAGAGACCCAGTACTTC.

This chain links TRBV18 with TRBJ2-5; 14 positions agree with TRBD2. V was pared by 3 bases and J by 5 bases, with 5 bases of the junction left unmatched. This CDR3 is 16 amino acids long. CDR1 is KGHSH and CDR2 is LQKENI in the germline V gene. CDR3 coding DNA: TGTGCCAGCTCACCTGGGACTAGCGGGAGCGGGGAGACCCAGTACTTC. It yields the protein CASSPGTSGSGETQYF.